The 25 T cell receptor beta chains presented below share a single source sample, sequenced in a study of beta chain features in type 1 diabetes (dated by TCRdb to 2016 to 2019). Library generation was performed with the immunoSEQ multiplex PCR assay. The entire amount of isolated RNA was reverse transcribed using the High Capacity cDNA Reverse Transcription Kit, so the sequenced TCRB transcripts were expressed ones. TCRdb retrieved this table from immuneACCESS and kept in-frame rearrangements only. Not all clones are present; in checked studies, unresolved V genes account for under half, and no reason is known for the remainder. The table for this sample lists some 160,000 clones; 7% to 10% of them were counted only once. 2% to 3% of the sample comes from the top ten. Material: central memory CD4+ T cells from blood. The source of these receptors is a young woman in good health.

J is TRBJ1-1 and V is TRBV7-9; a possible D gene is TRBD1 (6 bases). The germline V and J ends were trimmed by 5 bases and 0 bases, with 10 bases remaining between them. Germline assignment: CDR1 SEHNR and CDR2 FQNEAQ (reference sequence). This CDR3 spans 14 amino acids. In nucleotides, the CDR3 is TGTGCCAGCAGCCCACAGGGAATGAACACTGAAGCTTTCTTT. It yields the protein CASSPQGMNTEAFF.

This sequence joins TRBV7-2 and TRBJ1-5; TRBD1 aligns across 10 bases. This CDR3 comprises 15 residues. V shed 3 bases, J shed 3 bases, and the junction held 2 bases outside the gene matches. CDR1 is SGHTA, CDR2 FQGNSA, per germline. CDR3 sequence: CASSLGQGYNQPQHF. DNA for the CDR3: TGTGCCAGCAGCTTGGGACAGGGGTACAATCAGCCCCAGCATTTT.

This clone turned up a few times. The chain recombines TRBV4-3 with TRBJ1-6; 9 bases agree with TRBD1. This CDR3 spans 16 amino acids. V lost 0 bases to trimming and J lost 7 bases; unmatched junction nucleotides: 4. Looked up from germline, CDR1 is LGHNA and CDR2 is YSLEER. CDR3 amino acids: CASSQDRGTGNSPLHF. The CDR3, as DNA: TGCGCCAGCAGCCAAGATAGGGGGACAGGGAATTCACCCCTCCACTTT.

V gene TRBV15 combines with J gene TRBJ1-4; D uncertain. This CDR3 spans 15 amino acids. Trimming stripped 6 bases from V and 0 bases from J, with 11 bases between. Germline V CDR1 and CDR2: LNHNV, YYDKDF (reference sequence). The DNA of the CDR3 is TGTGCCACCAGGGATAGGAGATCAACTAATGAAAAACTGTTTTTT. This encodes CATRDRRSTNEKLFF.

This clone was seen a handful of times. The chain employs TRBV15 and TRBJ1-5; 7 nucleotides agree with TRBD1. V dropped 9 bases and J dropped 1; count of bases not matched to a gene: 6. The CDR3 has 14 amino acids. Germline V gene lookup returns CDR1 LNHNV and CDR2 YYDKDF (reference sequence). The CDR3 loop reads CATKTGESNQPQHF. The CDR3 nucleotides are TGTGCCACAAAAACAGGGGAGAGCAATCAGCCCCAGCATTTT.

The V call is TRBV30, the J call TRBJ1-2, with TRBD1 matching 10 bases. Germline V lookup: CDR1 GTSNPN, CDR2 SVGIG (reference sequence). This CDR3 is built from 14 residues. V lost 5 bases to trimming and J lost 5 bases; unmatched junction nucleotides: 8. CDR3 residues: CAWQPTGGVYGYTF. The CDR3 DNA follows: TGTGCCTGGCAACCGACAGGGGGCGTGTATGGCTACACCTTC. Full variable domain (missing parts from reference TRBV30 and TRBJ1-2): SQTIHQWPATLVQPVGSPLSLECTVEGTSNPNLYWYRQAAGRGLQLLFYSVGIGQISSEVPQNLSASRPQDRQFILSSKKLLLSDSGFYLCAWQPTGGVYGYTFGSGTRLTVV.

This clone occurred a few times. The chain combines TRBV9 with TRBJ2-7; D remains unclear. Trimming removed 4 bases from V and 2 bases from J, with 13 bases in between. The CDR3 extends over 14 amino acids. Germline loops: CDR1 SGDLS, CDR2 YYNGEE. The DNA of the CDR3 is TGTGCCAGCAGCCCATCAACCGGTACCTACGAGCAGTACTTC. It encodes CASSPSTGTYEQYF.

This sequence joins TRBV7-9 and TRBJ2-5, with a tentative D call TRBD2 (6 bases). Per germline, CDR1 SEHNR and CDR2 FQNEAQ (reference sequence). The CDR3 extends over 14 amino acids. V shed 6 bases and J shed 2 bases, with 13 bases lying between them. The CDR3 nucleotides read TGTGCCAGCAGTTCGGGAGCGGCTCAAGAGACCCAGTACTTC. It yields the protein CASSSGAAQETQYF.

This chain connects TRBV4-1 to TRBJ2-5; 13 bases line up with TRBD2. The CDR3 is 16 amino acids. Germline trimming cut 3 bases from V and 4 bases from J; bases unmatched to any gene: 5. The germline CDR1 and CDR2 sequences are MGHRA and YSYEKL. This CDR3 reads CASSQGLAGRGETQYF. CDR3 sequence (DNA): TGCGCCAGCAGCCAGGGACTAGCGGGAAGGGGAGAGACCCAGTACTTC.

This clone has more than one count but fewer than ten. The V call is TRBV5-4, the J call TRBJ2-7, with 10 bases fitting TRBD2. The CDR3 consists of 16 residues. V was pared by 4 bases and J by 6 bases, with 13 bases of the junction left unmatched. Per the germline V gene, CDR1 is SGHNT and CDR2 is YYREEE (reference sequence). CDR3 DNA: TGTGCCAGCAGCCGGAGTGCAGCGGGAGGGCAGGGCGAGCAGTACTTC. Encoded protein: CASSRSAAGGQGEQYF.

V gene TRBV7-9 combines with J gene TRBJ2-7; possible D gene TRBD1, 7 bases. From germline, CDR1 is SEHNR and CDR2 FQNEAQ (reference sequence). This CDR3 spans 18 amino acids. V was clipped by 5 bases and J by 3 bases, with 26 bases between them. The CDR3 nucleotides are TGTGCCAGCAGCCGCCAGTTGGGGGGCAGGGGGGACCTCTACGAGCAGTACTTC. Its translation: CASSRQLGGRGDLYEQYF.

The sample holds a few counts of this clone. The CDR3 DNA reads as TGTGCCAGCAGCTTAAGTTCCGCAGGACAGGGAGACTTACCCCTCCACTTT. Residues: CASSLSSAGQGDLPLHF. This chain joins TRBV7-2 and TRBJ1-6; 8 positions agree with TRBD1. Germline V gene sequence: CDR1 SGHTA, CDR2 FQGNSA. Trimming took 2 bases from V and 12 from J; bases not matched to a gene: 15. This CDR3 is 17 amino acids long.

V usage is TRBV11-3 and J usage is TRBJ2-1; 10 nucleotides line up with TRBD2. Germline CDR1 is SGHNT and CDR2 is YENEEA. The CDR3 extends over 15 amino acids. V gave up 4 bases and J gave up 4 bases; unmatched junction bases: 4. The CDR3 DNA reads TGTGCCAGCAGCTCCCGGACTAGCGGATACAATGAGCAGTTCTTC. Residues: CASSSRTSGYNEQFF.

The chain carries TRBV30 and TRBJ1-2, with a weak D call TRBD1 (6 bases). The CDR3 is 14 residues long. In germline, CDR1 is GTSNPN, CDR2 SVGIG (reference sequence). The ends were cut back, 0 bases at V and 6 bases at J, with 14 bases in the middle. The CDR3 nucleotides read TGTGCCTGGAGTGTTAAGGGGGTGGTGAATGGCTACACCTTC. Protein product: CAWSVKGVVNGYTF.

This chain uses TRBV6-1 with TRBJ2-6; D is uncertain. The V end lost 8 bases, the J end lost 0 bases, and 5 bases lay between the germline ends. The CDR3 length is 13 residues. Per the germline V gene, CDR1 is MNHNS and CDR2 is SASEGT. The CDR3: CASEFSGANVLTF. In DNA form, the CDR3 reads TGTGCCAGCGAGTTCTCTGGGGCCAACGTCCTGACTTTC.

The chain has TRBV2 and TRBJ1-1; 10 bases agree with TRBD1. Germline V CDR1 and CDR2: SNHLY, FYNNEI. CDR3 length: 13 amino acids. V was pared by 9 bases and J by 4 bases, with 5 bases of the junction left unmatched. This CDR3 reads CARTRDRGTEAFF. For the CDR3, the DNA is TGTGCCAGAACCCGGGACAGGGGCACTGAAGCTTTCTTT.

The chain employs TRBV5-1 and TRBJ1-2, with no clear D. V was clipped by 1 base and J by 6 bases, with 10 bases between them. CDR1 and CDR2 (germline): SGHRS, YFSETQ. The CDR3 has 13 residues. In DNA form, the CDR3 reads TGCGCCAGCAGCTTGAACAGTAGAGATGGCTACACCTTC. Its translation is CASSLNSRDGYTF.

The CDR3 sequence: CASSATGHQPQHF. In DNA form, the CDR3 reads TGTGCCAGCAGCGCCACAGGGCACCAGCCCCAGCATTTT. This chain uses TRBV9 with TRBJ1-5; possibly TRBD1 for D (6 bases). V was cut by 3 bases and J by 7 bases, with 11 bases left in between. Germline assignment: CDR1 SGDLS and CDR2 YYNGEE. This CDR3 comprises 13 residues.

This clone was observed a handful of times. The chain recombines TRBV11-2 with TRBJ2-5, with TRBD2 matching over 8 bases. The CDR3 runs to 13 residues. Germline CDR1 is SGHAT and CDR2 is FQNNGV. Germline trimming cut 5 bases from V and 1 base from J; bases unmatched to any gene: 0. CDR3: CASSTSGQETQYF. The CDR3 region has the DNA TGTGCCAGCAGCACTAGCGGCCAAGAGACCCAGTACTTC.

This clone was detected a few times. The J gene is TRBJ1-2, the V gene TRBV5-6; D gene unclear. The CDR3 spans 14 residues. V was shortened by 1 base and J by 5 bases, with 12 bases between the two germline ends. The germline V gene encodes CDR1 SGHDT and CDR2 YYEEEE. CDR3: CASSLLGYNYGYTF. In DNA, the CDR3 is TGTGCCAGCAGCTTGTTGGGCTACAATTATGGCTACACCTTC.

In its sample, this clone was seen a few times. This rearrangement joins TRBV11-3 to TRBJ2-3; a weak D match, TRBD1 (6 bases). V was cut by 3 bases and J by 2 bases, with 9 bases left in between. This CDR3 region has 14 residues. Germline values: CDR1 SGHNT, CDR2 YENEEA. The CDR3 region has the DNA TGTGCCAGCAGCTTGGGGGCCCCCACAGATACGCAGTATTTT. Translated: CASSLGAPTDTQYF. Using reference TRBV11-3 and TRBJ2-3 for the parts outside the CDR3, the full variable domain is EAGVVQSPRYKIIEKKQPVAFWCNPISGHNTLYWYLQNLGQGPELLIRYENEEAVDDSQLPKDRFSAERLKGVDSTLKIQPAELGDSAVYLCASSLGAPTDTQYFGPGTRLTVL.

This clone was observed a few times. The rearrangement joins TRBV5-5 to TRBJ2-2; unclear D gene. The CDR3 length is 13 residues. Trimming stripped 3 bases from V and 0 bases from J, with 3 bases between. In germline, CDR1 is SGHKS, CDR2 YYEKEE (reference sequence). As DNA, the CDR3 is TGTGCCAGCAGCTCAACGAACACCGGGGAGCTGTTTTTT. Translation: CASSSTNTGELFF.

There are a few counts of this clone. The chain combines TRBV9 with TRBJ2-5; 7 bases align to TRBD1. V lost 5 bases to trimming and J lost 3 bases; unmatched junction nucleotides: 1. The CDR3 is 12 residues long. CDR1 is SGDLS, CDR2 YYNGEE, per germline. CDR3 residues: CASRGQEETQYF. As DNA, the CDR3 is TGTGCCAGCAGAGGACAGGAAGAGACCCAGTACTTC.

This chain links TRBV7-9 with TRBJ1-1; D is uncertain. V was pared by 1 base and J by 6 bases, with 9 bases between. This CDR3 region has 13 residues. Germline CDR1 reads SEHNR; CDR2 reads FQNEAQ (reference sequence). CDR3 amino acids: CASSLEAGAEAFF. As DNA, the CDR3 is TGTGCCAGCAGCTTAGAGGCGGGCGCTGAAGCTTTCTTT.

Points on this clone: The same CDR3 is also encoded by other DNA sequences in this sample. This sequence joins TRBV2 and TRBJ1-5; D is possibly TRBD1 (5 bases). V shed 2 bases and J shed 5 bases, with 7 bases lying between them. In germline, CDR1 is SNHLY, CDR2 FYNNEI. The CDR3 has 13 residues. The CDR3 DNA sequence: TGTGCCAGCAGTGAATCGGGGGATCAGCCCCAGCATTTT. Its protein product is CASSESGDQPQHF.